A single sample is the source of the 10 T cell receptor beta chains below, sequenced in a study of T cells in tuberculosis. The data were produced by immunoSEQ multiplex PCR, yet TCRdb's version contains in-frame clones alone and is incomplete. Of about 29,000 clones listed, almost 90% were seen once; the top ten hold roughly 6.1%. Sample: PBMCs. These receptors came from a donor between 10 and 35 years old with latent tuberculosis or without tuberculosis infection.

The chain joins TRBV10-3 to TRBJ1-1; possible D gene TRBD1, 5 bases. CDR3 size: 11 residues. Trimming removed 8 bases at V and 4 bases at J, with 8 bases between. The germline gives CDR1 ENHRY, CDR2 SYGVKD. CDR3 region: CAIQGLTEAFF. DNA of the CDR3: TGTGCCATCCAGGGACTCACTGAAGCTTTCTTT.

The V call is TRBV19, the J call TRBJ1-2; 10 nucleotides align to TRBD1. This CDR3 contains 14 residues. The germline V gene encodes CDR1 LNHDA and CDR2 SQIVND (reference sequence). V was pared by 4 bases and J by 3 bases, with 2 bases of the junction left unmatched. DNA of the CDR3: TGTGCCAGTAGTACAGGACAGGGGGACTATGGCTACACCTTC. Amino acids: CASSTGQGDYGYTF.

This chain connects TRBV18 to TRBJ2-2; 9 bases match TRBD1. This CDR3 spans 15 amino acids. CDR1 and CDR2 from the germline V gene are KGHSH and LQKENI. V dropped 4 bases and J dropped 3; count of bases not matched to a gene: 3. The DNA of the CDR3 is TGTGCCAGCTCACAGAGGACAGGGGACACCGGGGAGCTGTTTTTT. It codes for CASSQRTGDTGELFF.

V is TRBV7-9 and J is TRBJ2-1; no firm D call. CDR1 and CDR2 from the germline V gene are SEHNR and FQNEAQ (reference sequence). CDR3 length: 16 amino acids. V lost 5 bases and J 6 bases, leaving 20 bases between the germline ends. In DNA form, the CDR3 reads TGTGCCAGCAGCCGCGGCGTGAGCGCCACCTCCAATGAGCAGTTCTTC. This codes for CASSRGVSATSNEQFF. The full variable domain, completed using reference TRBV7-9 and TRBJ2-1, is DTGVSQNPRHKITKRGQNVTFRCDPISEHNRLYWYRQTLGQGPEFLTYFQNEAQLEKSRLLSDRFSAERPKGSFSTLEIQRTEQGDSAMYLCASSRGVSATSNEQFFGPGTRLTVL.

The chain links TRBV5-6 to TRBJ1-2, with D possibly being TRBD1 (6 bases). CDR3 size: 14 residues. CDR1 is SGHDT and CDR2 is YYEEEE in the germline V gene. V gave up 0 bases and J gave up 2 bases, with 8 bases separating them. The CDR3: CASSLEDSNYGYTF. In nucleotides, the CDR3 is TGTGCCAGCAGCTTGGAGGACAGCAACTATGGCTACACCTTC.

J is TRBJ2-7 and V is TRBV29-1; 10 bases map to TRBD1. This CDR3 contains 14 residues. Losses at the gene ends were 4 bases for V and 7 bases for J; bases not matched to a gene: 10. Germline V lookup: CDR1 SQVTM, CDR2 ANQGSEA. For the CDR3, the DNA is TGCAGCGTTGGGACAGGGGGTGGGATCCAGGAGCAGTACTTC. Translated, it gives CSVGTGGGIQEQYF.

In this sample, this clone turned up once. The V and J genes are TRBV20-1 and TRBJ1-1; D gene ambiguous. The length of the CDR3 is 10 residues. Germline V gene lookup returns CDR1 DFQATT and CDR2 SNEGSKA (reference sequence). The germline V and J ends were trimmed by 6 bases and 6 bases, with 8 bases remaining between them. CDR3: CSAAVPEAFF. In DNA form, the CDR3 reads TGCAGTGCCGCGGTACCTGAAGCTTTCTTT.

This clone came up once. The V call is TRBV29-1, the J call TRBJ2-7; D perhaps matches TRBD1 (6 bases). The CDR3 consists of 14 residues. V was clipped by 6 bases and J by 1 base, with 16 bases between them. Germline CDR1 reads SQVTM; CDR2 reads ANQGSEA. CDR3 protein: CSVQGREGSYEQYF. The CDR3 DNA follows: TGCAGCGTACAGGGAAGGGAAGGATCCTACGAGCAGTACTTC.

The CDR3 sequence: CASSSQGSYNSPLHF. CDR3 DNA: TGTGCCAGCAGCTCGCAGGGTTCCTATAATTCACCCCTCCACTTT. The V gene is TRBV11-2, the J gene TRBJ1-6; TRBD1 is a possible D gene (5 bases). V was cut by 4 bases and J by 1 base, with 8 bases left in between. The CDR3 sequence is 15 residues long. The germline V gene has CDR1 SGHAT and CDR2 FQNNGV.

This chain links TRBV7-2 with TRBJ1-1; 7 positions match TRBD1. V shed 5 bases, J shed 8 bases, and the junction held 11 bases outside the gene matches. The CDR3 has 14 residues. Germline CDR1 SGHTA, CDR2 FQGNSA. CDR3 sequence reads: CASSRGQATLEAFF. CDR3 in DNA: TGTGCCAGCAGCCGCGGACAGGCGACTCTGGAAGCTTTCTTT.